This T cell receptor beta chain was identified during a study of blood T cell repertoires in COVID-19. Background on the study: Acute and convalescent COVID-19 samples came from the United States, Italy and Spain. From T cells, B-cell-depleted T cells, or PBMCs came the material, which was cDNA or gDNA.

Enrolment of Seattle patients took place during active infection, and they were followed longitudinally. This clone was found once. Other DNA sequences of this sample code for an identical CDR3. Germline V gene sequence: CDR1 KGHSH, CDR2 LQKENI. The V and J ends lost 4 bases and 4 bases, in that order; junction bases with no gene match: 3. The CDR3 has 14 residues. Method: immunoSEQ multiplex PCR; TCRdb's copy keeps in-frame clones and lacks some. Of roughly 230,000 clones listed, nearly 90% are singletons. The source of this sequence is a woman in her sixties or seventies with COVID-19, enrolled during active disease. The chain recombines TRBV18 with TRBJ2-5, with 10 bases that match TRBD1. The sample was peripheral blood. The CDR3, as DNA: TGTGCCAGCTCACTAGGACAGGGGGGAGAGACCCAGTACTTC. Translation: CASSLGQGGETQYF. The complete variable domain, with remaining parts taken from reference TRBV18 and TRBJ2-5, reads NAGVMQNPRHLVRRRGQEARLRCSPMKGHSHVYWYRQLPEEGLKFMVYLQKENIIDESGMPKERFSAEFPKEGPSILRIQQVVRGDSAAYFCASSLGQGGETQYFGPGTRLLVL.